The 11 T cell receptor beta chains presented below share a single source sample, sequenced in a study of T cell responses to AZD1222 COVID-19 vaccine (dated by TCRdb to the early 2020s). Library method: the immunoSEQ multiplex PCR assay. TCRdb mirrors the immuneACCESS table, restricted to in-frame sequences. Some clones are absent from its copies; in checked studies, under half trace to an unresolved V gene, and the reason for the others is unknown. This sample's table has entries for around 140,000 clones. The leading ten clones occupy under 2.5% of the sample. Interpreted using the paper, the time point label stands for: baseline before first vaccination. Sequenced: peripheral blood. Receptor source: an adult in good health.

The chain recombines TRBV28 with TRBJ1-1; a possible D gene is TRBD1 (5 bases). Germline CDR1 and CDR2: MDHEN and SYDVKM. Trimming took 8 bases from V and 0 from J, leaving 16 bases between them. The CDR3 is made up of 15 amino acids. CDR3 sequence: CASHPGGTLNTEAFF. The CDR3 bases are TGTGCCAGCCATCCTGGGGGTACCTTGAACACTGAAGCTTTCTTT.

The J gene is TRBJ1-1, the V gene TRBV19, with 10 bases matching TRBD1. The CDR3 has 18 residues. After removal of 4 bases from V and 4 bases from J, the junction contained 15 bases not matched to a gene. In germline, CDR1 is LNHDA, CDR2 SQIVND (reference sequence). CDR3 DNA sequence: TGTGCCAGTAGTACGGACAGGGGGAGACAGGGGGCAGGCACTGAAGCTTTCTTT. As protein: CASSTDRGRQGAGTEAFF.

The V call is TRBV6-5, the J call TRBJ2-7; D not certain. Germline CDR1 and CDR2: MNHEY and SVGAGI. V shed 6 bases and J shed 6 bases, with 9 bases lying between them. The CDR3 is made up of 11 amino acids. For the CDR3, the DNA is TGTGCCAGCAGAGACCTCGGCGAGCAGTACTTC. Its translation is CASRDLGEQYF.

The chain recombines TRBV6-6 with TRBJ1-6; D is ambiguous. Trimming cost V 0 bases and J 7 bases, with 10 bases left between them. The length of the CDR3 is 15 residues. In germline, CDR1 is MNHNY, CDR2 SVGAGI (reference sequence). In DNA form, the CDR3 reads TGTGCCAGCAGTTACTCACGGCAGCCAAATTCACCCCTCCACTTT. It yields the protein CASSYSRQPNSPLHF.

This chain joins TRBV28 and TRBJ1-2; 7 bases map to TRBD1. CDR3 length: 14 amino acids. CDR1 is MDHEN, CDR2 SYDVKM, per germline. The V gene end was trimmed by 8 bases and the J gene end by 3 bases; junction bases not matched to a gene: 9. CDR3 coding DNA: TGTGCCAGCCTAGGGGGCGCGGAGTACTATGGCTACACCTTC. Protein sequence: CASLGGAEYYGYTF.

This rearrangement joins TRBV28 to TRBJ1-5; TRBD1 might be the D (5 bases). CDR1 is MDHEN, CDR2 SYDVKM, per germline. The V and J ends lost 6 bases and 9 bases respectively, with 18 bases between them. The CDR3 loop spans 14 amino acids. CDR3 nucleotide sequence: TGTGCCAGCAGGTACGGGGCTGCCTGGGGGCCCCAGCATTTT. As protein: CASRYGAAWGPQHF.

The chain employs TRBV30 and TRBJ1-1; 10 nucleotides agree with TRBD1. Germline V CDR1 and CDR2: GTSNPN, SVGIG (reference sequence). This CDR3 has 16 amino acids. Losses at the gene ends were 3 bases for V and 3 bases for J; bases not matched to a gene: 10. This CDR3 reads CAWRDLRQGADTEAFF. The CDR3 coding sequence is TGTGCCTGGAGGGACCTCCGACAGGGGGCCGACACTGAAGCTTTCTTT. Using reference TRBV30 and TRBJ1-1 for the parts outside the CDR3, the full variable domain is SQTIHQWPATLVQPVGSPLSLECTVEGTSNPNLYWYRQAAGRGLQLLFYSVGIGQISSEVPQNLSASRPQDRQFILSSKKLLLSDSGFYLCAWRDLRQGADTEAFFGQGTRLTVV.

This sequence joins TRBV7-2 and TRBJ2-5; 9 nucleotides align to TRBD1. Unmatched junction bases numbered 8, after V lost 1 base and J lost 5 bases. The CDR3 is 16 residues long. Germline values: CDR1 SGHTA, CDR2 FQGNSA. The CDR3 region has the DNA TGTGCCAGCAGCTTAGACGGCGGACAGGGGAGGGAGACCCAGTACTTC. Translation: CASSLDGGQGRETQYF.

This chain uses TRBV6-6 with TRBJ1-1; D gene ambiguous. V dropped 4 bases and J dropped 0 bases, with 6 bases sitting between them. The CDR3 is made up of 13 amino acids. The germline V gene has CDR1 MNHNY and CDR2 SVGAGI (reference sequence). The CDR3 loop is CASSSYLNTEAFF. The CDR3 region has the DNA TGTGCCAGCAGTTCGTACTTGAACACTGAAGCTTTCTTT.

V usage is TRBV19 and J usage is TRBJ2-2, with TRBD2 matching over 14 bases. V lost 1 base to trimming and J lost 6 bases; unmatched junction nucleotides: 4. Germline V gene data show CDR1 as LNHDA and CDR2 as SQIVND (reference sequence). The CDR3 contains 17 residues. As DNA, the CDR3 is TGTGCCAGTAGTATAGTCACGACTAGCGGGGGGGCCGGGGAGCTGTTTTTT. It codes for CASSIVTTSGGAGELFF.

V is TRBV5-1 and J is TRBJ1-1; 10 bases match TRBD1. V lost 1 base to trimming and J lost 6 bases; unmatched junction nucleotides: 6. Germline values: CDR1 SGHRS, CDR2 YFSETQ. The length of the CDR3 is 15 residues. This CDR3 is CASSLLDRGLAEAFF. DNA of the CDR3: TGCGCCAGCAGCTTGTTAGACAGGGGGCTCGCTGAAGCTTTCTTT.